This TCR beta chain comes out of a study of post-analysis software for immune sequencing data. Study-wide points: Same-batch preparations were strongly co-clustered by F measure. Compared with controls, patients had more of about five TRBV segments, including TRBV5-6, TRBV5-1 and TRBV20-1. The study found significantly lower normalized Chao1 diversity in multiple sclerosis patients than in controls.

As to this clonotype: Antigen unknown.

Researchers reported that TCR beta cDNA libraries carried unique molecular identifiers. TCRdb passed the PCR reads through MiXCR, listing each CDR3 protein once. The table records 450,000 or so distinct CDR3 sequences, roughly 45% of them present only once. Trimming cost V 4 bases and J 8 bases, with 22 bases left between them. The CDR3 length is 15 residues. Per the germline V gene, CDR1 is SQVTM and CDR2 is ANQGSEA. The sequenced sample consisted of blood. The chain couples TRBV29-1 to TRBJ2-3; TRBD2 is a possible D gene (6 bases). This sequence originates from a girl aged 5 to 17 with multiple sclerosis. CDR3 region: CSVVVLFSGSGTQYF. The CDR3 DNA reads TGCAGCGTTGTAGTCCTGTTTAGCGGTTCGGGTACGCAGTATTTT.